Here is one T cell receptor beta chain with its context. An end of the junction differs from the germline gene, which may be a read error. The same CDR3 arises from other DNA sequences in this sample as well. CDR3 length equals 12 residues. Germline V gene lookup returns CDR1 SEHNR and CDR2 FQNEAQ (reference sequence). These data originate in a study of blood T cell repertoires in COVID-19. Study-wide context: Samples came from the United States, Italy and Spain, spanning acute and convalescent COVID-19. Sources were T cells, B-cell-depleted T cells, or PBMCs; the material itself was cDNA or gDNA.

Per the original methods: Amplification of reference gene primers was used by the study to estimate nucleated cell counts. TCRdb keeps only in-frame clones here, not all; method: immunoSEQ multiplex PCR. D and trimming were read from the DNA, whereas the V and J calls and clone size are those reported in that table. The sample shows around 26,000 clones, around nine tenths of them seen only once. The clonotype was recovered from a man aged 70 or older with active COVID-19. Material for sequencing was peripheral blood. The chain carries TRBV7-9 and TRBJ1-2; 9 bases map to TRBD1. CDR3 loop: CASGQGNYGYTF. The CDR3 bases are TGCGCCAGCGGACAGGGGAACTATGGCTACACCTTC.